The entry below gives a single TCR beta chain sequence along with its context. PCR was performed using 60 Vbeta and 13 Jbeta primers. Only in-frame clones appear in the TCRdb table, and some are missing; sequencing was by immunoSEQ multiplex PCR. The sample carries around 170,000 clones, 84% recorded once. This entry is derived from a study of cytomegalovirus exposure and HLA in healthy donors. This sequence was found in a woman aged 50 to 60 in good health and CMV-seropositive. The sample consisted of PBMCs.

The CDR3 reads CASSQLSGGDYNEQFF. In nucleotides, the CDR3 is TGTGCCAGCAGCCAACTTAGCGGGGGAGACTACAATGAGCAGTTCTTC. This chain uses TRBV4-2 with TRBJ2-1, with 9 bases matching TRBD2. This CDR3 is 16 amino acids long. With 2 bases clipped from V and 3 bases from J, the junction kept 5 bases outside the gene matches. Germline values: CDR1 LGHNA, CDR2 YNFKEQ.